This entry concerns a single T cell receptor (beta chain). This CDR3 has 14 residues. The V and J ends lost 4 bases and 3 bases respectively, with 9 bases between them. This entry comes from a study of identical twins. TCRdb used MiXCR to reprocess the 5' RACE reads, holding one entry per CDR3 protein. In the table there are around 1.7 million distinct CDR3 sequences, around 29% of which are singletons. The receptor was isolated from a newborn girl in good health. The chain uses TRBV12-3 or TRBV12-4 and TRBJ1-4; D may be TRBD1 (5 bases). The sequenced sample consisted of cord blood. CDR3 in amino acids: CASSSGHSNEKLFF. In nucleotides, the CDR3 is TGTGCCAGCAGTTCCGGACACTCTAATGAAAAACTGTTTTTT.